The source of this TCR beta chain is a study of blood T cell repertoires in COVID-19. Study summary: Samples came from the United States, Italy and Spain, spanning acute and convalescent COVID-19. PBMCs, B-cell-depleted T cells, or T cells were the source of the cDNA or gDNA that made up the material.

Generated by immunoSEQ multiplex PCR, the TCRdb table keeps only in-frame clones and is missing some. Of 30,000 to 40,000 clones listed, around 80% are singletons. V lost 4 bases to trimming and J lost 5 bases, with 17 bases between them. The germline gives CDR1 LGHDT, CDR2 YNNKEL (reference sequence). CDR3 size: 15 residues. This receptor was identified in a woman aged 55-69 years with acute or convalescent COVID-19. The rearrangement uses TRBV3-1 (or the pseudogene TRBV3-2) and TRBJ2-5, with D possibly matching TRBD2 (6 bases). Sequenced sample: peripheral blood. The CDR3: CASSPPLGRGETQYF. CDR3 in DNA: TGTGCCAGCAGCCCCCCCCTGGGGCGGGGTGAGACCCAGTACTTC.